This TCR beta chain appears in the sequencing data of a study of T-cell reconstitution after alpha-beta-depleted transplantation in children. Study outcomes and limitations: At around two months after transplant, the alpha-beta T cells were reportedly derived from several hundred expanded clones that came from non-depleted graft cells. Newly produced T cells mostly accounted for T-cell counts and diversity one year post-transplant.

The table lists this clonotype with a few counts. The target antigen is unknown. The junction departs from germline at one end; a sequencing error may be responsible. The CDR3 is 14 residues long. Germline V gives CDR1 MNHEY, CDR2 SMNVEV (reference sequence). Preparation of the TCRbeta library was carried out with unique molecular identifiers. In TCRdb, the PCR reads were re-called with MiXCR into one record per CDR3 protein. The table shows more than 500,000 distinct CDR3 sequences, with more than 9.5% occurring only once. This sequence was found in a female patient aged 2 to 10 who had a stem cell transplant for aplastic anemia, so the T cells may come from the graft donor. Sequencing was performed on PBMCs, mostly from graft donor cells, taken 180 days after TCRalphabeta/CD19-depleted stem cell transplant. The chain recombines TRBV27 with TRBJ2-2; possibly TRBD2 for D (5 bases). The CDR3 reads CASSFRENAGELFF. DNA of the CDR3: TGTGCCAGCAGTTTTAGGGAGAACGCCGGGGAGCTGTTTTTT.